This TCR beta chain is from a study of cytomegalovirus exposure and HLA in healthy donors. Regarding the study as a whole: Links to common viral pathogens appeared, in a later analysis, for several of the most significant clusters. TCR beta V segments were, for the most part, productive about 87% or about 30% of the time in an earlier analysis. Only CMV serostatus was available as immune exposure information.

Amplification used 60 Vbeta primers and 13 Jbeta primers. Only in-frame clones appear in the TCRdb table, and some are missing; sequencing was by immunoSEQ multiplex PCR. The sample comprises 55,000 or so clones, 80% to 85% of which are singletons, and roughly 1.5% rests with the top ten. For this clone: The antigen is unknown.

V lost 3 bases and J lost 5, with 19 bases in between. Germline loops: CDR1 LNHDA, CDR2 SQIVND (reference sequence). The CDR3 has 17 amino acids. This chain joins TRBV19 and TRBJ2-2; D perhaps matches TRBD2 (5 bases). Sequenced sample: PBMCs. The TCR comes from a man aged 30-40 years in good health and CMV-seronegative. The CDR3 is CASSMGEGYFVTGELFF. CDR3 DNA: TGTGCCAGTAGTATGGGTGAGGGTTATTTCGTAACCGGGGAGCTGTTTTTT.